What follows are 27 T cell receptor beta chains derived from one specimen sequenced in a study of blood T cell repertoires in COVID-19 (dated by TCRdb to the early 2020s). Receptors were amplified or captured by the immunoSEQ multiplex PCR assay. The table was pulled from immuneACCESS by TCRdb, which kept in-frame rearrangements only. Such tables lose some clones; where checked, under half of the loss comes from unresolved V genes, and the rest has no known cause. For this sample there are about 270,000 clones; roughly nine tenths appear just once. In total, the top ten clones hold 9.5% to 15% of the sample. The sequencing sample was made of peripheral blood. These receptors all come from a woman under 40 with COVID-19, enrolled during active disease.

This chain uses TRBV15 with TRBJ1-5; 9 positions match TRBD1. Per the germline V gene, CDR1 is LNHNV and CDR2 is YYDKDF (reference sequence). V shed 1 base, J shed 8 bases, and the junction held 9 bases outside the gene matches. This CDR3 has 16 amino acids. The CDR3 sequence: CATSRASGTGWEPQHF. CDR3 nucleotides: TGTGCCACCAGCAGAGCCTCCGGGACAGGGTGGGAGCCCCAGCATTTT. The full variable domain, completed using reference TRBV15 and TRBJ1-5, is DAMVIQNPRYQVTQFGKPVTLSCSQTLNHNVMYWYQQKSSQAPKLLFHYYDKDFNNEADTPDNFQSRRPNTSFCFLDIRSPGLGDTAMYLCATSRASGTGWEPQHFGDGTRLSIL.

V and J are TRBV18 and TRBJ1-2, with 9 bases matching TRBD1. Trimming cost V 3 bases and J 4 bases; bases outside gene matches: 3. The CDR3 contains 14 residues. Germline-derived CDR1 and CDR2 are KGHSH and LQKENI. This CDR3 is CASSPDRGGYGYTF. The DNA of the CDR3 is TGTGCCAGCTCACCGGACAGGGGTGGCTATGGCTACACCTTC.

A single count supports this clone. The V and J genes are TRBV27 and TRBJ1-1; D is unclear. The CDR3 contains 11 residues. V dropped 2 bases and J dropped 7 bases, with 5 bases sitting between them. Germline-derived CDR1 and CDR2 are MNHEY and SMNVEV (reference sequence). The CDR3 spells CASSLGGEAFF. In DNA form, the CDR3 reads TGTGCCAGCAGTTTAGGCGGTGAAGCTTTCTTT.

The gene calls are TRBV2 and TRBJ2-7; D uncertain. Per the germline V gene, CDR1 is SNHLY and CDR2 is FYNNEI. The CDR3 sequence is 12 residues long. Deletions cut 0 bases from V and 4 bases from J, with 4 bases between. The CDR3 loop reads CASSEARYEQYF. As DNA, the CDR3 is TGTGCCAGCAGTGAAGCGCGGTACGAGCAGTACTTC. The entire variable domain, with the rest obtained from reference TRBV2 and TRBJ2-7, is as follows: EPEVTQTPSHQVTQMGQEVILRCVPISNHLYFYWYRQILGQKVEFLVSFYNNEISEKSEIFDDQFSVERPDGSNFTLKIRSTKLEDSAMYFCASSEARYEQYFGPGTRLTVT.

V gene TRBV10-3 combines with J gene TRBJ1-5; D may be TRBD1 (5 bases). Germline lookup yields CDR1 ENHRY and CDR2 SYGVKD. V was pared by 6 bases and J by 0 bases, with 12 bases between. CDR3 length equals 15 residues. The CDR3 loop reads CAISSGGDSNQPQHF. In DNA, the CDR3 is TGTGCCATCAGCTCGGGGGGAGATAGCAATCAGCCCCAGCATTTT.

V gene TRBV2 combines with J gene TRBJ2-3; D is uncertain. The CDR3 has 13 residues. The V gene's germline CDR1 is SNHLY and CDR2 FYNNEI. Trimming stripped 0 bases from V and 4 bases from J, with 5 bases between. CDR3 sequence reads: CASSEASSDTQYF. CDR3 nucleotide sequence: TGTGCCAGCAGTGAAGCTAGCTCAGATACGCAGTATTTT.

This clone was counted once. The V gene is TRBV5-1, the J gene TRBJ2-2, with D unclear. The length of the CDR3 is 14 residues. V was clipped by 0 bases and J by 1 base, with 4 bases between them. Germline CDR1 is SGHRS and CDR2 is YFSETQ. The CDR3 DNA reads TGCGCCAGCAGCTTGGGACTGAACACCGGGGAGCTGTTTTTT. This sequence encodes CASSLGLNTGELFF.

The chain uses TRBV3-1 (or the pseudogene TRBV3-2) and TRBJ1-1; 7 bases align to TRBD1. Trimming at V came to 4 bases and at J to 4 bases, leaving 12 bases not matched to a gene. Germline V gene lookup returns CDR1 LGHDT and CDR2 YNNKEL (reference sequence). This CDR3 has 16 residues. The CDR3 here is CASSRLTGPEGTEAFF. In nucleotides, the CDR3 is TGTGCCAGCAGCCGCCTGACAGGGCCGGAGGGCACTGAAGCTTTCTTT.

This chain connects TRBV7-9 to TRBJ2-5; D remains unclear. The CDR3 has 12 residues. CDR1 is SEHNR, CDR2 FQNEAQ, per germline (reference sequence). The V and J ends lost 1 base and 5 bases respectively, with 5 bases between them. CDR3 DNA: TGTGCCAGCAGCTTAGGGCCGGAGACCCAGTACTTC. It yields the protein CASSLGPETQYF.

This clone was counted once. The genes are TRBV6-5 and TRBJ2-7, with D perhaps matching TRBD1 (6 bases). The CDR3 is 13 residues long. The V and J ends lost 5 bases and 6 bases respectively, with 14 bases between them. Per germline, CDR1 MNHEY and CDR2 SVGAGI. The CDR3 DNA follows: TGTGCCAGCAGTACAGGGTTGGTGGCCGAGCAGTACTTC. Encoded protein: CASSTGLVAEQYF.

The chain uses TRBV7-6 and TRBJ1-6, with TRBD1 matching over 7 bases. V shed 2 bases and J 9 bases; nucleotides not matched to a gene: 10. From germline, CDR1 is SGHVS and CDR2 FNYEAQ. This CDR3 region has 16 residues. CDR3 region: CASSLTSTGLVSPLHF. The CDR3 bases are TGTGCCAGCAGCTTAACCTCGACAGGGTTGGTTTCACCCCTCCACTTT.

V and J are TRBV11-2 and TRBJ2-1; 7 nucleotides line up with TRBD2. The CDR3 extends over 13 amino acids. Looked up from germline, CDR1 is SGHAT and CDR2 is FQNNGV. V lost 7 bases, J lost 8 bases, and 8 bases stayed unmatched. The CDR3 reads CASTGGRSHEQFF. The CDR3 DNA reads as TGTGCCAGCACGGGGGGTAGGAGCCATGAGCAGTTCTTC.

The chain uses TRBV15 and TRBJ1-1, with D perhaps TRBD1 (6 bases). Deletions cut 5 bases from V and 6 bases from J, with 13 bases between. CDR3 size: 13 residues. Germline loops: CDR1 LNHNV, CDR2 YYDKDF (reference sequence). The CDR3 sequence is CATSGDIPAEAFF. CDR3 DNA: TGTGCCACCAGCGGGGACATACCGGCTGAAGCTTTCTTT.

The CDR3 nucleotides are TGTGCCAGCAGCCCGACGACTAGCCCCTACGAGCAGTACTTC. This encodes CASSPTTSPYEQYF. This sequence joins TRBV7-9 and TRBJ2-7; 7 bases fit TRBD2. The germline V gene has CDR1 SEHNR and CDR2 FQNEAQ (reference sequence). Germline trimming cut 5 bases from V and 2 bases from J; bases unmatched to any gene: 6. This CDR3 contains 14 residues.

The chain combines TRBV4-1 with TRBJ2-3; 14 positions match TRBD2. Germline trimming cut 5 bases from V and 4 bases from J; bases unmatched to any gene: 11. Looked up from germline, CDR1 is MGHRA and CDR2 is YSYEKL. This CDR3 is built from 18 residues. The CDR3 region is CASSTRGTSGGFSDTQYF. The DNA for the CDR3 is TGCGCCAGCAGCACGAGAGGGACTAGCGGGGGTTTTTCAGATACGCAGTATTTT.

Regarding this clone: Compared with germline, one end of the junction differs, possibly owing to a read error. The rearrangement joins TRBV6-2 or TRBV6-3 to TRBJ1-1; 9 nucleotides agree with TRBD1. The CDR3 runs 11 residues. Germline lookup yields CDR1 MNHEY and CDR2 SVGEGT. The CDR3: CASSRDREDFF. The DNA for the CDR3 is TGTGCCAGCAGTCGGGACAGGGAAGATTTCTTT.

CDR3 sequence: CASSQDRSFPGNNGYTF. The DNA of the CDR3 is TGCGCCAGCAGCCAAGATCGCAGCTTTCCAGGAAACAATGGCTACACCTTC. The genes are TRBV4-1 and TRBJ1-2; D is unresolved. Germline loops: CDR1 MGHRA, CDR2 YSYEKL. The CDR3 consists of 17 residues. V was shortened by 0 bases and J by 6 bases, with 20 bases between the two germline ends.

The V gene is TRBV10-3, the J gene TRBJ2-5; D is possibly TRBD2 (6 bases). This CDR3 is 12 amino acids long. Trimming pared 7 bases from V and 7 bases from J, leaving 13 bases between. Germline V lookup: CDR1 ENHRY, CDR2 SYGVKD. The chain's CDR3 is CAITPDGGTQYF. DNA of the CDR3: TGTGCCATCACTCCTGACGGGGGGACCCAGTACTTC.

The chain carries TRBV20-1 and TRBJ1-1; D gene uncertain. The germline gives CDR1 DFQATT, CDR2 SNEGSKA (reference sequence). V was cut by 1 base and J by 12 bases, with 12 bases left in between. The length of the CDR3 is 11 residues. CDR3 residues: CSARVAPEPFF. The DNA of the CDR3 is TGCAGTGCTAGAGTGGCCCCGGAGCCTTTCTTT.

This chain connects TRBV23-1 to TRBJ2-7, with TRBD1 matching 12 bases. TRBV23-1 is assigned to the ORF class and has an uncertain function. The CDR3 spans 17 residues. The ends lost 3 bases at V and 0 bases at J; junction bases unmatched: 6. The CDR3 sequence is CASSHCPGQGASYEQYF. In DNA form, the CDR3 reads TGCGCCAGCAGTCACTGCCCGGGACAGGGGGCCTCCTACGAGCAGTACTTC.

The rearrangement uses TRBV6-2 or TRBV6-3 and TRBJ2-1; 7 nucleotides align to TRBD2. Trimming cost V 4 bases and J 5 bases; bases outside gene matches: 14. The germline V gene has CDR1 MNHEY and CDR2 SVGEGT. This CDR3 is 17 amino acids long. CDR3 bases: TGTGCCAGCAGTTCCACCTGGGCTAGCGGATACAACAATGAGCAGTTCTTC. Amino acids: CASSSTWASGYNNEQFF.

This chain connects TRBV4-1 to TRBJ2-5, with TRBD1 matching over 8 bases. The trim removed 1 base at V and 5 bases at J, leaving 9 bases unmatched. Germline CDR1 and CDR2: MGHRA and YSYEKL. The CDR3 runs to 16 residues. The CDR3 coding sequence is TGCGCCAGCAGCCAAGGCCGACAGGGGAGAAGGGAGACCCAGTACTTC. This codes for CASSQGRQGRRETQYF.

V usage is TRBV19 and J usage is TRBJ2-1, with a possible D match to TRBD2 (6 bases). CDR1 is LNHDA and CDR2 is SQIVND in the germline V gene (reference sequence). The CDR3 consists of 13 residues. Trimming took off 4 bases at V and 5 bases at J, with 9 bases between the two ends. CDR3: CASSRGGNNEQFF. In DNA, the CDR3 is TGTGCCAGTAGTAGGGGAGGTAACAATGAGCAGTTCTTC.

The chain uses TRBV28 and TRBJ1-3, with a possible D match to TRBD1 (5 bases). V lost 5 bases, J lost 8 bases, and 19 bases lay in between. The V gene's germline CDR1 is MDHEN and CDR2 SYDVKM. The CDR3 length is 15 residues. The CDR3 region is CASSTSGGADYTIYF. Here the CDR3 DNA reads TGTGCCAGCAGTACAAGTGGCGGGGCGGACTACACCATATATTTT.

The chain couples TRBV13 to TRBJ2-2; TRBD2 agrees at 9 bases. The CDR3 sequence is 18 residues long. The trim removed 4 bases at V and 4 bases at J, leaving 13 bases unmatched. Per germline, CDR1 PRHDT and CDR2 FYEKMQ (reference sequence). In DNA, the CDR3 is TGTGCCAGCAGCTCCGCCGGGACTAGCTACTGGGGCACCGGGGAGCTGTTTTTT. Translated: CASSSAGTSYWGTGELFF.

The gene calls are TRBV5-8 and TRBJ1-4, with D perhaps TRBD1 (5 bases). The CDR3 runs to 15 residues. The germline CDR1 and CDR2 sequences are SGHTS and YDEGEE. Trimming removed 1 base from V and 7 bases from J, with 14 bases in between. CDR3 coding DNA: TGTGCCAGCAGCTTGTCTAGGGGCGTTTTTGAAAAACTGTTTTTT. Translation gives CASSLSRGVFEKLFF.

The chain links TRBV7-2 to TRBJ2-2; 8 nucleotides align to TRBD2. Germline V gene lookup returns CDR1 SGHTA and CDR2 FQGNSA. The CDR3 has 15 residues. The trim removed 5 bases at V and 7 bases at J, leaving 9 bases unmatched. The CDR3 loop reads CASSPGTRGSGELFF. In DNA form, the CDR3 reads TGTGCCAGCAGCCCAGGGACTAGAGGGAGCGGGGAGCTGTTTTTT.